These 2 T cell receptor beta chains were sequenced from one sample in a study of tumour-infiltrating T cells in Burkitt lymphoma. Produced via immunoSEQ multiplex PCR; TCRdb's table is partial and in-frame only. The sample lists 8,000 or so clones, over 65% occurring once. Sample: tumor tissue. Receptors originate from a human donor with diffuse large B-cell lymphoma.

The chain has TRBV7-9 and TRBJ1-1, with a weak D call TRBD1 (6 bases). This CDR3 spans 13 amino acids. The germline V gene encodes CDR1 SEHNR and CDR2 FQNEAQ (reference sequence). The V end was cut by 5 bases, the J end by 3 bases, with 10 bases between. The chain's CDR3 is CASSATGYTEAFF. As DNA, the CDR3 is TGTGCCAGCAGCGCTACAGGGTACACTGAAGCTTTCTTT.

This clone has just a few counts. This sequence joins TRBV10-1 and TRBJ2-1; 8 bases line up with TRBD1. Germline CDR1 WNHNN, CDR2 SYGVQD (reference sequence). The ends lost 2 bases at V and 3 bases at J; junction bases unmatched: 3. The CDR3 loop spans 15 amino acids. This CDR3 reads CASSEGRGLYNEQFF. The DNA of the CDR3 is TGCGCCAGCAGTGAGGGCAGGGGGCTCTACAATGAGCAGTTCTTC.